These T cell receptor beta chains were read from a single sample in a study of cytomegalovirus exposure and HLA in healthy donors. This table comes from immunoSEQ multiplex PCR, and its TCRdb copy is limited to in-frame clones, with some not included. This sample has 90,000 to 150,000 clones, with approximately 80% found just once. Sample: PBMCs. Receptors originate from a woman between 18 and 30 years old in good health and CMV-seronegative. The CDR3 runs from the conserved cysteine through the conserved F or W. Each record gives: J gene, clone size, D gene, V gene, CDR3 DNA, CDR3 protein. D genes are given only for firm matches. Clone size is stated in some rows and not others, as once, few, many or a class when expanded.

J gene: TRBJ1-6
clone size: -
D gene: TRBD1
V gene: TRBV7-9
CDR3 DNA: TGTGCCAGCAGCGAACAGGGGGTTTCACCCCTCCACTTT
CDR3 protein: CASSEQGVSPLHF

J gene: TRBJ2-7
clone size: few
D gene: TRBD1
V gene: TRBV11-1
CDR3 DNA: TGTGCCAGCAGCTTAGCGCCAGGGGGCCCCTACGAGCAGTACTTC
CDR3 protein: CASSLAPGGPYEQYF

J gene: TRBJ1-1
clone size: -
D gene: -
V gene: TRBV13
CDR3 DNA: TGTGCCAGCAGCCTCGCCCAGGGCACTGAAGCTTTCTTT
CDR3 protein: CASSLAQGTEAFF

J gene: TRBJ2-5
clone size: -
D gene: -
V gene: TRBV27
CDR3 DNA: TGTGCCAGCAGTCCTCGAGGGGGCGGGATGGAGACCCAGTACTTC
CDR3 protein: CASSPRGGGMETQYF

J gene: TRBJ2-6
clone size: -
D gene: TRBD1
V gene: TRBV7-3
CDR3 DNA: TGTGCCAGCAGCGCCCGGACAGGTACTGGGGCCAACGTCCTGACTTTC
CDR3 protein: CASSARTGTGANVLTF

J gene: TRBJ2-1
clone size: -
D gene: TRBD1
V gene: TRBV5-1
CDR3 DNA: TGCGCCAGCAGCTTATCCGGGACAGAGAAGTACAATGAGCAGTTCTTC
CDR3 protein: CASSLSGTEKYNEQFF

J gene: TRBJ1-4
clone size: -
D gene: TRBD1
V gene: TRBV7-6
CDR3 DNA: TGTGCCAGCAGCTTCAATCCAGGGGGTATTAATGAAAAACTGTTTTTT
CDR3 protein: CASSFNPGGINEKLFF

J gene: TRBJ2-7
clone size: -
D gene: TRBD2
V gene: TRBV10-2
CDR3 DNA: TGCGCCATCGCCGAAGCTAGCGGCCTCTCCTACGAGCAGTACTTC
CDR3 protein: CAIAEASGLSYEQYF

J gene: TRBJ1-2
clone size: few
D gene: -
V gene: TRBV29-1
CDR3 DNA: TGCAGCGCGGCTACCGGAGCTAACTATGGCTACACCTTC
CDR3 protein: CSAATGANYGYTF

J gene: TRBJ2-1
clone size: -
D gene: TRBD2
V gene: TRBV4-2
CDR3 DNA: TGTGCCAGCAGCCGCGAGGGGGGACTAGCGGGAGGCTGGGCCTACAATGAGCAGTTCTTC
CDR3 protein: CASSREGGLAGGWAYNEQFF

J gene: TRBJ2-4
clone size: -
D gene: -
V gene: TRBV18
CDR3 DNA: TGTGCCAGCTCACCGGATGTTCTAGCCAAAAACAGTCAGTACTTC
CDR3 protein: CASSPDVLAKNSQYF

J gene: TRBJ2-5
clone size: -
D gene: TRBD2
V gene: TRBV19
CDR3 DNA: TGTGCCAGTAGTAGGGGACTAGCGGCCCTGCAAGAGACCCAGTACTTC
CDR3 protein: CASSRGLAALQETQYF

J gene: TRBJ1-1
clone size: -
D gene: TRBD1
V gene: TRBV30
CDR3 DNA: TGTGCCTGGGGGACAGGGTTAAGAACTGAAGCTTTCTTT
CDR3 protein: CAWGTGLRTEAFF

J gene: TRBJ2-5
clone size: -
D gene: TRBD1
V gene: TRBV5-1
CDR3 DNA: TGCGCCAGCGGCACAGGGGGCATTGAAGAGACCCAGTACTTC
CDR3 protein: CASGTGGIEETQYF

J gene: TRBJ2-7
clone size: -
D gene: TRBD1
V gene: TRBV29-1
CDR3 DNA: TGCAGCGTCCGGACAGGGACCTACGAGCAGTACTTC
CDR3 protein: CSVRTGTYEQYF

J gene: TRBJ2-6
clone size: -
D gene: TRBD1
V gene: TRBV5-1
CDR3 DNA: TGCGCCGGGGGACAGCACAGCTCTGGGGCCAACGGCCTGACTTTC
CDR3 protein: CAGGQHSSGANGLTF

J gene: TRBJ2-3
clone size: once
D gene: -
V gene: TRBV5-1
CDR3 DNA: TGCGCCAGCAGCCCATACAGGGGAGGTTCCACAGATACGCAGTATTTT
CDR3 protein: CASSPYRGGSTDTQYF

J gene: TRBJ1-2
clone size: -
D gene: -
V gene: TRBV18
CDR3 DNA: TGTGCCAGCTCACCCGCGGAGGGGAGATATGGCTACACCTTC
CDR3 protein: CASSPAEGRYGYTF

J gene: TRBJ2-3
clone size: -
D gene: TRBD2
V gene: TRBV4-3
CDR3 DNA: TGCGCCAGCAGCCAAGTTGCGTGGAGACTAGCGGGGGCTCGGCGCACAGATACGCAGTATTTT
CDR3 protein: CASSQVAWRLAGARRTDTQYF

J gene: TRBJ2-1
clone size: -
D gene: TRBD2
V gene: TRBV2
CDR3 DNA: TGTGCCAGCAGTGTCGTGGGAGGGTCCTACAATGAGCAGTTCTTC
CDR3 protein: CASSVVGGSYNEQFF

J gene: TRBJ1-1
clone size: -
D gene: -
V gene: TRBV29-1
CDR3 DNA: TGCAGCGTGGGGGGGCGCACTGAAGCTTTCTTT
CDR3 protein: CSVGGRTEAFF

J gene: TRBJ1-3
clone size: -
D gene: -
V gene: TRBV12-5
CDR3 DNA: TGTGCTAGTGGTTTGGTACTCACAACTCGAGGCATCCCTACCTCTGGAAACACCATATATTTT
CDR3 protein: CASGLVLTTRGIPTSGNTIYF

J gene: TRBJ2-7
clone size: -
D gene: TRBD1
V gene: TRBV6-5
CDR3 DNA: TGTGCCAGCAGCGGTCTACAGGGGGCTGGCGAGCAGTACTTC
CDR3 protein: CASSGLQGAGEQYF

J gene: TRBJ2-2
clone size: once
D gene: -
V gene: TRBV2
CDR3 DNA: TGTGCCAGCAGGCCCCCGACTAGGGTCACCGGGGAGCTGTTTTTT
CDR3 protein: CASRPPTRVTGELFF

J gene: TRBJ2-3
clone size: -
D gene: -
V gene: TRBV2
CDR3 DNA: TGTGCCAGCAAGAAGGACTCCCCCATGGATACGCAGTATTTT
CDR3 protein: CASKKDSPMDTQYF

J gene: TRBJ2-2
clone size: -
D gene: TRBD2
V gene: TRBV5-1
CDR3 DNA: TGCGCCAGCAGCTTGACTAGCGGGAGAGCCGGGGAGCTGTTTTTT
CDR3 protein: CASSLTSGRAGELFF

J gene: TRBJ1-3
clone size: -
D gene: -
V gene: TRBV29-1
CDR3 DNA: TGCAGCGTTGGGACTGGGAACTCTGGAAACACCATATATTTT
CDR3 protein: CSVGTGNSGNTIYF

J gene: TRBJ2-7
clone size: few
D gene: TRBD2
V gene: TRBV5-1
CDR3 DNA: TGCGCCAGCAGCCCTGGGGTAGCGGGCTCATACGAGCAGTACTTC
CDR3 protein: CASSPGVAGSYEQYF

J gene: TRBJ2-1
clone size: few
D gene: -
V gene: TRBV27
CDR3 DNA: TGTGCCAGCAGATTTGACAGAAACAATGAGCAGTTCTTC
CDR3 protein: CASRFDRNNEQFF

J gene: TRBJ2-3
clone size: -
D gene: -
V gene: TRBV6-1
CDR3 DNA: TGTGCCAGCAGTGACTCACAAGAAACGGATACGCAGTATTTT
CDR3 protein: CASSDSQETDTQYF

J gene: TRBJ1-3
clone size: -
D gene: TRBD1
V gene: TRBV5-1
CDR3 DNA: TGCGCCAGCAGGTATCACAGGGGTGGCGGAAACACCATATATTTT
CDR3 protein: CASRYHRGGGNTIYF

J gene: TRBJ2-1
clone size: -
D gene: -
V gene: TRBV9
CDR3 DNA: TGTGCCAGCAGCGGGTTGGAGGGGAGTGAGCAGTTCTTC
CDR3 protein: CASSGLEGSEQFF

J gene: TRBJ1-1
clone size: -
D gene: -
V gene: TRBV27
CDR3 DNA: TGTGCCAGCAGTTCCTTGTCGGTGAACACTGAAGCTTTCTTT
CDR3 protein: CASSSLSVNTEAFF

J gene: TRBJ1-2
clone size: -
D gene: TRBD1
V gene: TRBV27
CDR3 DNA: TGTGCCAGCAGTTTGGGACAGGGCAGGGGCTACACCTTC
CDR3 protein: CASSLGQGRGYTF

J gene: TRBJ1-4
clone size: -
D gene: -
V gene: TRBV25-1
CDR3 DNA: TGTGCCAGCAGTGTCCCAGGGGTTAATGAAAAACTGTTTTTT
CDR3 protein: CASSVPGVNEKLFF

J gene: TRBJ2-7
clone size: -
D gene: -
V gene: TRBV6-5
CDR3 DNA: TGTGCCAGCAGTTACTCGGCAGGGGCCCACGAGCAGTACTTC
CDR3 protein: CASSYSAGAHEQYF

J gene: TRBJ1-4
clone size: -
D gene: -
V gene: TRBV4-1
CDR3 DNA: TGCGCCAGCAGCCAAGGAGGAGGGACCTCGCGTGAAAAACTGTTTTTT
CDR3 protein: CASSQGGGTSREKLFF

J gene: TRBJ2-7
clone size: once
D gene: -
V gene: TRBV5-5
CDR3 DNA: TGTGCCAGCAGCCACAAGGACACGCGTACCTACGAGCAGTACTTC
CDR3 protein: CASSHKDTRTYEQYF

J gene: TRBJ2-1
clone size: -
D gene: TRBD1
V gene: TRBV4-1
CDR3 DNA: TGCGCCAGCAGCGCTCCAGGACAGGGGAATGAGCAGTTCTTC
CDR3 protein: CASSAPGQGNEQFF

J gene: TRBJ2-6
clone size: few
D gene: TRBD1
V gene: TRBV7-8
CDR3 DNA: TGTGCCAGCAGCTTAAAACAGGGGCTCCTATCTGGGGCCAACGTCCTGACTTTC
CDR3 protein: CASSLKQGLLSGANVLTF

J gene: TRBJ1-2
clone size: -
D gene: -
V gene: TRBV19
CDR3 DNA: TGTGCCAGTACCCAAGCGACGGTAAACTATGGCTACACCTTC
CDR3 protein: CASTQATVNYGYTF

J gene: TRBJ2-7
clone size: -
D gene: -
V gene: TRBV27
CDR3 DNA: TGTGCCAGCAGTTTTGCGCCTGTCTACGAGCAGTACTTC
CDR3 protein: CASSFAPVYEQYF